The entry below describes one T cell receptor beta chain. This record comes from a study of blood T cell repertoires in COVID-19. The overall study: COVID-19 samples collected from the United States, Italy and Spain covered acute and convalescent phases. Nucleic acid was either cDNA or gDNA, and it came from T cells, B-cell-depleted T cells, or PBMCs.

This CDR3 comprises 14 residues. Germline loops: CDR1 LNHNV, CDR2 YYDKDF (reference sequence). Between the trimmed V and J ends, which lost 1 base and 5 bases, there was a span of 11 bases. Original processing methods: Reference gene primer amplification yielded estimated nucleated cell counts. TCRdb's table, derived via immunoSEQ multiplex PCR, lists solely in-frame clones and lacks some. Clone size and the V and J calls come from that table; the DNA yielded D and trimming. The sample lists about 59,000 clones, 65% to 80% occurring once. The chain combines TRBV15 with TRBJ2-5; possible D gene TRBD2, 5 bases. The material sequenced was peripheral blood. This TCR was sampled from a man aged 60 to 75 with acute or convalescent COVID-19. CDR3: CATSRGGPSETQYF. The CDR3 region has the DNA TGTGCCACCAGCAGAGGAGGGCCGTCGGAGACCCAGTACTTC. Full variable domain (remainder filled in from reference TRBV15 and TRBJ2-5): DAMVIQNPRYQVTQFGKPVTLSCSQTLNHNVMYWYQQKSSQAPKLLFHYYDKDFNNEADTPDNFQSRRPNTSFCFLDIRSPGLGDTAMYLCATSRGGPSETQYFGPGTRLLVL.